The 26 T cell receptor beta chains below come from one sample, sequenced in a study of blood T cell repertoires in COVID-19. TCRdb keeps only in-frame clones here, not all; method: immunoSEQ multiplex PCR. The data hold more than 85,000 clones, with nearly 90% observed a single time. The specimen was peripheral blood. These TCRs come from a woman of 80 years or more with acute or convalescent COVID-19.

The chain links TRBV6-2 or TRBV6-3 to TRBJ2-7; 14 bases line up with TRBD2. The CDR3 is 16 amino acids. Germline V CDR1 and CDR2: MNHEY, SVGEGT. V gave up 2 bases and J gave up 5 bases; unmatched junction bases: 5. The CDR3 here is CASSYGGLAGVNEQYF. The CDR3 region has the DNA TGTGCCAGCAGTTACGGGGGACTAGCGGGAGTTAACGAGCAGTACTTC.

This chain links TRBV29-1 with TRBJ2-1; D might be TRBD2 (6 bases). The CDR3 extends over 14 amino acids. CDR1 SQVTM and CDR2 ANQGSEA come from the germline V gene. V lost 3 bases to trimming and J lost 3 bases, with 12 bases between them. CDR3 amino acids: CSVDPPGLYNEQFF. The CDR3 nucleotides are TGCAGCGTTGACCCCCCGGGACTCTACAATGAGCAGTTCTTC.

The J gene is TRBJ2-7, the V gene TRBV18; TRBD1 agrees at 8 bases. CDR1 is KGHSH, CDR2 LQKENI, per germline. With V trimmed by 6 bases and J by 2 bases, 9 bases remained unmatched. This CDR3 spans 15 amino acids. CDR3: CASSLLGQGPYEQYF. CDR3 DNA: TGTGCCAGCTCGCTACTCGGACAGGGCCCCTACGAGCAGTACTTC.

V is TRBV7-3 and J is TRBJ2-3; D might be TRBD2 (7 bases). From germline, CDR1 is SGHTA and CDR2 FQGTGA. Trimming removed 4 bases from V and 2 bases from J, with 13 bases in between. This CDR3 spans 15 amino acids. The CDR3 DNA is TGTGCCAGCAGCTCCGCGGGGGCCTACACAGATACGCAGTATTTT. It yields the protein CASSSAGAYTDTQYF. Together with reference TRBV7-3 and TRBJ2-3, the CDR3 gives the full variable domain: GAGVSQTPSNKVTEKGKYVELRCDPISGHTALYWYRQSLGQGPEFLIYFQGTGAADDSGLPNDRFFAVRPEGSVSTLKIQRTERGDSAVYLCASSSAGAYTDTQYFGPGTRLTVL.

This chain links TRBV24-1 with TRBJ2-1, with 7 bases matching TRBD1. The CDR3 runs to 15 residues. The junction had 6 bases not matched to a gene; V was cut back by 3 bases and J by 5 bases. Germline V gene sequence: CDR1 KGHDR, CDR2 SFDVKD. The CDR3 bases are TGTGCCACCAGTGATGCAACAGGGGTGAACAATGAGCAGTTCTTC. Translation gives CATSDATGVNNEQFF.

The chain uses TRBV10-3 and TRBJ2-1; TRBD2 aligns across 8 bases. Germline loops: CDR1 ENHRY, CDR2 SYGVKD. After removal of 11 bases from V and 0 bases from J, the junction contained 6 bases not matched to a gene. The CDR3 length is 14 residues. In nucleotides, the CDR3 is TGTGCCGCCGGGGGGGAGGGCTCCTACAATGAGCAGTTCTTC. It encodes CAAGGEGSYNEQFF.

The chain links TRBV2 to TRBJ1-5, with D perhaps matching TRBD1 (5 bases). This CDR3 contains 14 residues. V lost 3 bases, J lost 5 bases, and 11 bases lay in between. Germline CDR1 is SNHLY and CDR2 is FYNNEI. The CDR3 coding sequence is TGTGCCAGCAGTGAGGCAGGGCGCTATCAGCCCCAGCATTTT. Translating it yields CASSEAGRYQPQHF.

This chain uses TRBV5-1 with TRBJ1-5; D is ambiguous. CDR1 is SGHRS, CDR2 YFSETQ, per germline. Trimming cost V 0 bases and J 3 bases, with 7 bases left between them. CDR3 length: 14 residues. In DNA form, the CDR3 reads TGCGCCAGCAGCTTGGACAGCCTCAATCAGCCCCAGCATTTT. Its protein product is CASSLDSLNQPQHF.

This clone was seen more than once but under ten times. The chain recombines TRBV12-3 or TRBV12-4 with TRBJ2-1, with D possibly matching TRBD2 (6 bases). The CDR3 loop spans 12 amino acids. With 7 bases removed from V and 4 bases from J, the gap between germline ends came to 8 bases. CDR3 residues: CASTLAYNEQFF. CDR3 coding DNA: TGTGCCAGCACCCTAGCGTACAATGAGCAGTTCTTC.

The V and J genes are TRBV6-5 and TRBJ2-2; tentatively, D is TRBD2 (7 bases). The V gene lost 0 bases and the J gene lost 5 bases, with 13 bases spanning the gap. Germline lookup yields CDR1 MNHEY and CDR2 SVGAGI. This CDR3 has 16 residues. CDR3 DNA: TGTGCCAGCAGTTACTCGGGGGGGCGATTAACCGGGGAGCTGTTTTTT. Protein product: CASSYSGGRLTGELFF.

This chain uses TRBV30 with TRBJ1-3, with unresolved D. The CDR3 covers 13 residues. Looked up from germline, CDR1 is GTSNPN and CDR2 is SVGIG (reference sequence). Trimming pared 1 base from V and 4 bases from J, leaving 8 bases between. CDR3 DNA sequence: TGTGCCTGGAGTGAGCTCCGAGGAAACACCATATATTTT. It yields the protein CAWSELRGNTIYF.

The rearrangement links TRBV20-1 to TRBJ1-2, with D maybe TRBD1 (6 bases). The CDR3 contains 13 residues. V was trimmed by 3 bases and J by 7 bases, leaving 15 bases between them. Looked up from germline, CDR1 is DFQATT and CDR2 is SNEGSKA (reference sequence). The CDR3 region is CSASSPRGSGYTF. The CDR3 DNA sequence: TGCAGTGCTAGTAGCCCTAGGGGGAGTGGCTACACCTTC.

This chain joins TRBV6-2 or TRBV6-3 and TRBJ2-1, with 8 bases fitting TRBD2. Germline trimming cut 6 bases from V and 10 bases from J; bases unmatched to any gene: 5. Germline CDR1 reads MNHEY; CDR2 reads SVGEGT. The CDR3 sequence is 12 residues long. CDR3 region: CASSGTSVEQFF. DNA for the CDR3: TGTGCCAGCAGCGGGACTAGTGTGGAGCAGTTCTTC.

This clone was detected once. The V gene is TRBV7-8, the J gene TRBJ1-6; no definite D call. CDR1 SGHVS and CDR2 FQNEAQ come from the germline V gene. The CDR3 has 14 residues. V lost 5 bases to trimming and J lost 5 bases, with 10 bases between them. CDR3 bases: TGTGCCAGCAGCCGTAAAATTGATAATTCACCCCTCCACTTT. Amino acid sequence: CASSRKIDNSPLHF.

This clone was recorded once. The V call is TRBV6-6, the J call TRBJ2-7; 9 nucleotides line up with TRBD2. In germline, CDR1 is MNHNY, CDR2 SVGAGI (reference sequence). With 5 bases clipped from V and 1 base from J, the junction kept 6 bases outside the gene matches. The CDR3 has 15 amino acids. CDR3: CASSRSAGGSYEQYF. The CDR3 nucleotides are TGTGCCAGCAGTCGATCAGCGGGAGGTTCCTACGAGCAGTACTTC.

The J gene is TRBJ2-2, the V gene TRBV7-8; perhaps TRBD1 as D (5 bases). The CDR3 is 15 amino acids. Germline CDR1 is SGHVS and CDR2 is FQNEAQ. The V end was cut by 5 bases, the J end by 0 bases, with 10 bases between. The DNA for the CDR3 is TGTGCCAGCAGCATGACAGTTTCGAACACCGGGGAGCTGTTTTTT. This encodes CASSMTVSNTGELFF.

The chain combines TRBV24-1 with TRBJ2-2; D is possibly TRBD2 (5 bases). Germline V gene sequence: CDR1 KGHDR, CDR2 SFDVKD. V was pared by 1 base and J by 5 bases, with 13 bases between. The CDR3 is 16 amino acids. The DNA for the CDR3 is TGTGCCACCAGTGATTTTGGGCTAGGAGGTACCGGGGAGCTGTTTTTT. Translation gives CATSDFGLGGTGELFF.

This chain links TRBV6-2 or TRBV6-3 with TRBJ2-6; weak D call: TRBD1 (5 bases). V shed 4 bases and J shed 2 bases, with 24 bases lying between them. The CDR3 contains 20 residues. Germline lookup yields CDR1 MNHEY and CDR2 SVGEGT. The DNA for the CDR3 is TGTGCCAGCAGTTCTCCTCGTTCGACAGTAAACCCCCCTGGGGCCAACGTCCTGACTTTC. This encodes CASSSPRSTVNPPGANVLTF.

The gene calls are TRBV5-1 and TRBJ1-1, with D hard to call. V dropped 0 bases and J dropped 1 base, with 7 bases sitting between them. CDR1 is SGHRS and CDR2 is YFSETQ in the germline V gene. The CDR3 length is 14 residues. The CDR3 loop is CASSLARQNTEAFF. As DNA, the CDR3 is TGCGCCAGCAGCTTGGCCCGACAGAACACTGAAGCTTTCTTT.

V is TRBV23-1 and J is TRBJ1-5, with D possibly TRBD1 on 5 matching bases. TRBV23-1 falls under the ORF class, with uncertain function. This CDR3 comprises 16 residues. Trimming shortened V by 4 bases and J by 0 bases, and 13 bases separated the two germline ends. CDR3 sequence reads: CASSLRQRYSNQPQHF. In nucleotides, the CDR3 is TGCGCCAGCAGTCTGAGACAGCGATATAGCAATCAGCCCCAGCATTTT.

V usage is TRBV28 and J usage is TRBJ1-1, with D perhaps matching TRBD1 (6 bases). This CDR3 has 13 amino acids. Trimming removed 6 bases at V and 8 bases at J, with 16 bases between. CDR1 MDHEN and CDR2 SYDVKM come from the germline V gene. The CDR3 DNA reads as TGTGCCAGCAGCCAACACAACAGGGTGGAAGCTTTCTTT. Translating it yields CASSQHNRVEAFF.

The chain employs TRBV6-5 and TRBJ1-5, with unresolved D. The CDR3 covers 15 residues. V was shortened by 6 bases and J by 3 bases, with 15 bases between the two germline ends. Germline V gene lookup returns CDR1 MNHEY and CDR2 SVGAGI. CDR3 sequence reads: CASRPTATFNQPQHF. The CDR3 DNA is TGTGCCAGCAGACCGACTGCCACGTTCAATCAGCCCCAGCATTTT.

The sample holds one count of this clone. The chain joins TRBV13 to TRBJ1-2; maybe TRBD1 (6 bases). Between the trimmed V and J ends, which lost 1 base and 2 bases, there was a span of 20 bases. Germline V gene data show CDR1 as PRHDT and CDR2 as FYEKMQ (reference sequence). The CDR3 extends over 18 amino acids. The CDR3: CASSLEAGDHKLNYGYTF. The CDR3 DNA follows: TGTGCCAGCAGCTTAGAGGCAGGGGACCATAAATTAAACTATGGCTACACCTTC.

The CDR3 sequence is CARSSRDNQETQYF. The CDR3 coding sequence is TGTGCCAGAAGCTCCCGGGACAATCAAGAGACCCAGTACTTC. V gene TRBV5-3 combines with J gene TRBJ2-5, with TRBD1 as a possible D gene (6 bases). TRBV5-3 is an open reading frame, and its role is uncertain. The ends were cut back, 3 bases at V and 2 bases at J, with 11 bases in the middle. This CDR3 has 14 amino acids.

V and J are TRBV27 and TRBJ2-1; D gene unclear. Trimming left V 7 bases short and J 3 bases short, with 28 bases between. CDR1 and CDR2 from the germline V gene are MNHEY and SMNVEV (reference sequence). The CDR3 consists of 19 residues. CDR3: CASTDSGFHTSDGYNEQFF. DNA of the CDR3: TGTGCCAGCACCGATTCCGGGTTTCACACCTCGGATGGCTACAATGAGCAGTTCTTC.

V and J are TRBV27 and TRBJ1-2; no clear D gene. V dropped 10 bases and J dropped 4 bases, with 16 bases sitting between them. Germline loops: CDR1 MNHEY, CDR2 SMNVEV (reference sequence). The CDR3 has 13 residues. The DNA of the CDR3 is TGTGCCACCCGGACGGCGGGGTTCTATGGCTACACCTTC. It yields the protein CATRTAGFYGYTF.